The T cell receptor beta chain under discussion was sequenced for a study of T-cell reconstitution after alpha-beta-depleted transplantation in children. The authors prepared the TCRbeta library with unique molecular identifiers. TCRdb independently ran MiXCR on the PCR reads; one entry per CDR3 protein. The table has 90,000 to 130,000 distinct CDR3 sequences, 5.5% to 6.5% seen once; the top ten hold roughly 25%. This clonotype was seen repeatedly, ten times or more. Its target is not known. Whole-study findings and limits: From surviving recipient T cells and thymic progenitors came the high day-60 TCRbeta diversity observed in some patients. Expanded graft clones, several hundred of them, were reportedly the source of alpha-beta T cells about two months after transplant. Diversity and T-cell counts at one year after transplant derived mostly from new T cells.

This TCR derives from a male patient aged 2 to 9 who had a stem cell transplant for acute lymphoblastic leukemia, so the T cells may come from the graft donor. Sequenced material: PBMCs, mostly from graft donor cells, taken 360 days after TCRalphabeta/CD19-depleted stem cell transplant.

The CDR3 sequence is CATSEDGEAFF. The CDR3 nucleotides are TGTGCCACCAGTGAGGACGGTGAAGCTTTCTTT. The chain recombines TRBV24-1 with TRBJ1-1; D gene ambiguous. Trimming removed 4 bases at V and 7 bases at J, with 6 bases between. There are 11 residues in the CDR3. CDR1 KGHDR and CDR2 SFDVKD come from the germline V gene.